This T cell receptor beta chain was recovered during a study of CD8 T cells in ankylosing spondylitis. Overall study findings and caveats: Seemingly characteristic of ankylosing spondylitis blood was a TCR beta motif consisting of about 8 highly homologous variants.

TCRdb re-derived calls from the 5' RACE reads in MiXCR, one entry per CDR3 protein. There are 700,000 to 1,000,000 distinct CDR3 sequences in the sample; about 10% occur only once, and less than 0.65% lies in the top ten. This clonotype was recorded many times. Its antigen is undetermined. Between the trimmed V and J ends, which lost 4 bases and 4 bases, there was a span of 10 bases. Germline lookup yields CDR1 SQVTM and CDR2 ANQGSEA. This CDR3 region has 13 residues. The sequencing input was blood, either unsorted or a sorted T cell fraction (not recorded which). V is TRBV29-1 and J is TRBJ2-2, with a tentative D call TRBD1 (6 bases). This receptor was obtained from a male donor with ankylosing spondylitis. In DNA, the CDR3 is TGCAGCGTTGCCCAGGGGCGCACCGGGGAGCTGTTTTTT. Residues: CSVAQGRTGELFF.